Ten or more counts support the clone carrying this T cell receptor (beta chain). The CDR3 regions of TCR beta were amplified from RNA transcripts. The HTBI primer set served for first-round RT-PCR of the TCR CDR3. TCRdb re-derived calls from the multiplex PCR reads in MiXCR, one entry per CDR3 protein. Here the sample spans about 400,000 distinct CDR3 sequences, roughly 14% being singletons. The record originates from a study of T cells in Graves' hyperthyroidism and ophthalmopathy. Exclusions: uncontrolled infection, other autoimmune disease, pregnancy, lactation. Diagnoses were established using clinical symptoms, serum thyroxine and TRAb, thyroid ultrasound and orbital computed tomography. Sequenced: blood. The sequence was obtained from a woman aged 18 to 35 with Graves' hyperthyroidism.

CDR3 sequence reads: CASSGRGRRETQYF. In nucleotides, the CDR3 is TGTGCCAGCAGTGGCAGGGGGAGGCGAGAGACCCAGTACTTC. The V gene is TRBV6-1, the J gene TRBJ2-5; D possibly corresponds to TRBD1 (7 bases). Trimming removed 4 bases from V and 4 bases from J, with 13 bases in between. This CDR3 has 14 amino acids. The V gene's germline CDR1 is MNHNS and CDR2 SASEGT.